This T cell receptor (beta chain) is from a study of T cells in Graves' hyperthyroidism and ophthalmopathy. Findings and limits, study-wide: Ophthalmopathy could be told apart from stable hyperthyroidism with a 13 V-J model.

Per the germline V gene, CDR1 is MDHEN and CDR2 is SYDVKM. There are 14 residues in the CDR3. Trimming removed 4 bases from V and 3 bases from J, with 10 bases in between. Hyperthyroidism patients were newly diagnosed, had disease duration under 2 months, and were aged 18 to 65 years. PBMCs were sourced from more than 9 ml fresh peripheral blood. This clonotype was observed at least ten times. Its specificity is unknown. RNA transcripts gave rise to amplified TCR beta CDR3 regions. An initial round of RT-PCR targeting the TCR CDR3 relied on the HTBI primer set. TCRdb redid the calling of the multiplex PCR reads with MiXCR, one entry per CDR3 protein. The sample has tens of thousands of distinct CDR3 sequences, about 49% seen once.

The TCR was taken from a woman between 50 and 59 years old with Graves' hyperthyroidism that later progressed to Graves' ophthalmopathy. Material: blood. The chain recombines TRBV28 with TRBJ2-1; a weak D match, TRBD1 (6 bases). The CDR3 spells CASSSGTFYNEQFF. CDR3 bases: TGTGCCAGCAGTTCCGGGACATTCTACAATGAGCAGTTCTTC.